Listed below are T cell receptor beta chains from one sample, sequenced in a study of shared clonotypes between healthy human individuals. Using immunoSEQ multiplex PCR, the repertoire was profiled, and TCRdb retains in-frame clones only, with some absent. Here the sample spans fewer than 1.8 million clones, around 98.5% being singletons. The sample consisted of naive CD4+ T cells sorted from blood. These receptors were collected from a man aged 25-40 years in good health. CDR3s include the opening cysteine and the closing phenylalanine or tryptophan. Fields, in order: clone size, J gene, D gene, CDR3 length, V gene, CDR3 protein, CDR3 DNA. The D gene is left open where the match is weak. Size tells how often a clone was seen (once, few, many) or the class of an expanded clone, and some rows leave it out.

abundance: NA; j_gene: TRBJ2-3; d_gene: NA; len: 10; v_gene: TRBV20-1; CDR3aa: CSTNTDTQYF; CDR3nt: TGCAGTACGAACACAGATACGCAGTATTTT
abundance: NA; j_gene: TRBJ2-3; d_gene: NA; len: 13; v_gene: TRBV29-1; CDR3aa: CSGRGGFQDTQYF; CDR3nt: TGCAGCGGGAGGGGGGGTTTTCAAGATACGCAGTATTTT
abundance: NA; j_gene: TRBJ1-1; d_gene: NA; len: 16; v_gene: TRBV5-1; CDR3aa: CASSSGSRAGVTEAFF; CDR3nt: TGCGCCAGCAGCTCCGGATCCCGGGCCGGGGTCACTGAAGCTTTCTTT
abundance: once; j_gene: TRBJ2-5; d_gene: NA; len: 12; v_gene: TRBV30; CDR3aa: CAWSVSSTEEYF; CDR3nt: TGTGCCTGGAGTGTAAGTTCGACAGAGGAGTACTTC
abundance: NA; j_gene: TRBJ1-5; d_gene: NA; len: 13; v_gene: TRBV5-8; CDR3aa: CASSWGPRGVWHF; CDR3nt: TGTGCCAGCAGCTGGGGCCCACGGGGGGTCTGGCATTTT
abundance: NA; j_gene: TRBJ2-5; d_gene: NA; len: 16; v_gene: TRBV18; CDR3aa: CASSPTVGQGTETQYF; CDR3nt: TGTGCCAGCTCACCAACGGTCGGTCAGGGGACAGAGACCCAGTACTTC
abundance: NA; j_gene: TRBJ1-1; d_gene: NA; len: 13; v_gene: TRBV5-5; CDR3aa: CASSLERGLEAFF; CDR3nt: TGTGCCAGCAGCTTGGAAAGGGGCTTGGAAGCTTTCTTT
abundance: once; j_gene: TRBJ1-4; d_gene: NA; len: 14; v_gene: TRBV11-1; CDR3aa: CASSFQLGNEKLFF; CDR3nt: TGTGCCAGCAGCTTCCAGCTGGGTAATGAAAAACTGTTTTTT
abundance: NA; j_gene: TRBJ1-2; d_gene: NA; len: 14; v_gene: TRBV7-9; CDR3aa: CASSPIAINYGYTF; CDR3nt: TGTGCCAGCAGCCCCATTGCCATAAACTATGGCTACACCTTC
abundance: NA; j_gene: TRBJ2-5; d_gene: NA; len: 12; v_gene: TRBV18; CDR3aa: CASSPSEETQYF; CDR3nt: TGTGCCAGCTCACCTTCAGAAGAGACCCAGTACTTC
abundance: NA; j_gene: TRBJ1-1; d_gene: NA; len: 14; v_gene: TRBV5-1; CDR3aa: CASSLGDRKAEAFF; CDR3nt: TGCGCCAGCAGCTTGGGCGACAGGAAGGCTGAAGCTTTCTTT
abundance: NA; j_gene: TRBJ2-7; d_gene: NA; len: 14; v_gene: TRBV7-2; CDR3aa: CASSFQPDSHEQYF; CDR3nt: TGTGCCAGCAGCTTTCAACCCGACTCCCACGAGCAGTACTTC
abundance: once; j_gene: TRBJ2-7; d_gene: TRBD2; len: 15; v_gene: TRBV7-9; CDR3aa: CASSSLAGGLYEQYF; CDR3nt: TGTGCCAGCAGCTCCCTAGCGGGAGGCCTCTACGAGCAGTACTTC
abundance: NA; j_gene: TRBJ2-3; d_gene: NA; len: 12; v_gene: TRBV29-1; CDR3aa: CSMLGTTDTQYF; CDR3nt: TGCAGTATGTTGGGGACTACAGATACGCAGTATTTT
abundance: once; j_gene: TRBJ2-3; d_gene: NA; len: 16; v_gene: TRBV15; CDR3aa: CATSRPRDSGTDTQYF; CDR3nt: TGTGCCACCAGCAGGCCTAGGGACTCTGGCACAGATACGCAGTATTTT
abundance: NA; j_gene: TRBJ2-5; d_gene: TRBD1; len: 14; v_gene: TRBV5-1; CDR3aa: CASSRDRGGETQYF; CDR3nt: TGCGCCAGCAGCCGCGACAGGGGTGGCGAGACCCAGTACTTC
abundance: NA; j_gene: TRBJ2-3; d_gene: NA; len: 16; v_gene: TRBV5-1; CDR3aa: CASSWETGAGTDTQYF; CDR3nt: TGCGCCAGCAGCTGGGAAACGGGAGCCGGAACAGATACGCAGTATTTT
abundance: NA; j_gene: TRBJ2-1; d_gene: TRBD2; len: 12; v_gene: TRBV11-2; CDR3aa: CASSGRTSGQFF; CDR3nt: TGTGCCAGCAGCGGACGGACTAGCGGGCAGTTCTTC
abundance: NA; j_gene: TRBJ2-7; d_gene: TRBD2; len: 15; v_gene: TRBV6-5; CDR3aa: CASSLSGAPSYEQYF; CDR3nt: TGTGCCAGCAGTCTTAGCGGGGCCCCCTCCTACGAGCAGTACTTC
abundance: NA; j_gene: TRBJ1-4; d_gene: NA; len: 13; v_gene: TRBV6-5; CDR3aa: CASSPGTWEKLFF; CDR3nt: TGTGCCAGCAGTCCCGGGACGTGGGAAAAACTGTTTTTT
abundance: NA; j_gene: TRBJ2-7; d_gene: NA; len: 12; v_gene: TRBV7-2; CDR3aa: CASSLGSYEQYF; CDR3nt: TGTGCCAGCAGCTTAGGGAGCTACGAGCAGTACTTC
abundance: NA; j_gene: TRBJ2-7; d_gene: TRBD2; len: 15; v_gene: TRBV9; CDR3aa: CASSVGPAGAREQYF; CDR3nt: TGTGCCAGCAGCGTAGGGCCAGCGGGAGCGCGGGAGCAGTACTTC
abundance: NA; j_gene: TRBJ2-1; d_gene: NA; len: 16; v_gene: TRBV16; CDR3aa: CASSQQKTRGLREQFF; CDR3nt: TGTGCCAGCAGCCAACAAAAGACTAGGGGGCTAAGGGAGCAGTTCTTC
abundance: NA; j_gene: TRBJ2-5; d_gene: NA; len: 13; v_gene: TRBV10-3; CDR3aa: CAITPGGGETQYF; CDR3nt: TGTGCCATCACTCCGGGGGGCGGAGAGACCCAGTACTTC
abundance: NA; j_gene: TRBJ1-5; d_gene: TRBD1; len: 14; v_gene: TRBV13; CDR3aa: CASSLGQGNQPQHF; CDR3nt: TGTGCCAGCAGCTTAGGACAGGGGAATCAGCCCCAGCATTTT
abundance: NA; j_gene: TRBJ1-5; d_gene: NA; len: 18; v_gene: TRBV5-5; CDR3aa: CASSLGDNRPGGNQPQHF; CDR3nt: TGTGCCAGCAGCCTTGGGGACAATAGGCCGGGAGGCAATCAGCCCCAGCATTTT
abundance: NA; j_gene: TRBJ2-7; d_gene: NA; len: 13; v_gene: TRBV7-3; CDR3aa: CASSLTPRYEQYF; CDR3nt: TGTGCCAGCAGCTTAACTCCTAGGTACGAGCAGTACTTC
abundance: NA; j_gene: TRBJ1-1; d_gene: NA; len: 15; v_gene: TRBV28; CDR3aa: CASSTSGRDGTEAFF; CDR3nt: TGTGCCAGCAGTACCTCCGGCAGGGACGGCACTGAAGCTTTCTTT
abundance: NA; j_gene: TRBJ2-7; d_gene: TRBD2; len: 15; v_gene: TRBV7-2; CDR3aa: CASAESGGSSYEQYF; CDR3nt: TGTGCCAGCGCTGAGTCGGGCGGGAGCTCCTACGAGCAGTACTTC
abundance: NA; j_gene: TRBJ2-2; d_gene: TRBD1; len: 14; v_gene: TRBV7-2; CDR3aa: CASSATGGTGELFF; CDR3nt: TGTGCCAGCAGCGCCACAGGGGGCACCGGGGAGCTGTTTTTT
abundance: NA; j_gene: TRBJ2-5; d_gene: TRBD2; len: 11; v_gene: TRBV6-6; CDR3aa: CASTLGLAAYF; CDR3nt: TGTGCCAGCACCCTAGGACTAGCGGCCTACTTC
abundance: once; j_gene: TRBJ2-7; d_gene: NA; len: 10; v_gene: TRBV20-1; CDR3aa: CSAKTYEQYF; CDR3nt: TGCAGTGCTAAGACCTACGAGCAGTACTTC
abundance: NA; j_gene: TRBJ2-1; d_gene: NA; len: 17; v_gene: TRBV10-3; CDR3aa: CAISESMSGGAYNEQFF; CDR3nt: TGTGCCATCAGTGAGTCGATGTCAGGCGGGGCTTACAATGAGCAGTTCTTC
abundance: once; j_gene: TRBJ2-7; d_gene: TRBD1; len: 13; v_gene: TRBV5-6; CDR3aa: CASLRDRAYEQYF; CDR3nt: TGTGCCAGCCTCCGGGACAGGGCTTACGAGCAGTACTTC
abundance: NA; j_gene: TRBJ1-2; d_gene: NA; len: 13; v_gene: TRBV5-1; CDR3aa: CASSLEGIDGYTF; CDR3nt: TGCGCCAGCAGCTTGGAAGGGATCGATGGCTACACCTTC
abundance: NA; j_gene: TRBJ2-1; d_gene: NA; len: 15; v_gene: TRBV7-2; CDR3aa: CASSLATGTYNEQFF; CDR3nt: TGTGCCAGCAGCTTAGCTACAGGGACTTACAATGAGCAGTTCTTC
abundance: NA; j_gene: TRBJ2-7; d_gene: NA; len: 11; v_gene: TRBV2; CDR3aa: CASGGPQEQYF; CDR3nt: TGTGCCAGCGGGGGACCACAGGAGCAGTACTTC
abundance: NA; j_gene: TRBJ1-5; d_gene: NA; len: 15; v_gene: TRBV27; CDR3aa: CASSPVARDNQPQHF; CDR3nt: TGTGCCAGCAGTCCCGTAGCCAGGGACAATCAGCCCCAGCATTTT
abundance: NA; j_gene: TRBJ2-5; d_gene: NA; len: 12; v_gene: TRBV5-1; CDR3aa: CASSFGQETQYF; CDR3nt: TGCGCCAGCAGCTTTGGCCAAGAGACCCAGTACTTC
abundance: NA; j_gene: TRBJ2-5; d_gene: TRBD1; len: 14; v_gene: TRBV28; CDR3aa: CASSRPGQQETQYF; CDR3nt: TGTGCCAGCAGTCGTCCGGGACAGCAAGAGACCCAGTACTTC
abundance: NA; j_gene: TRBJ2-5; d_gene: TRBD1; len: 15; v_gene: TRBV18; CDR3aa: CASSPPGQGRETQYF; CDR3nt: TGTGCCAGCTCACCACCGGGACAGGGGAGAGAGACCCAGTACTTC
abundance: NA; j_gene: TRBJ1-5; d_gene: TRBD1; len: 15; v_gene: TRBV5-8; CDR3aa: CASRTLGQGDQPQHF; CDR3nt: TGTGCCAGCAGAACGTTGGGACAGGGCGACCAGCCCCAGCATTTT
abundance: once; j_gene: TRBJ2-7; d_gene: TRBD2; len: 18; v_gene: TRBV18; CDR3aa: CASSPLPLAGGVSYEQYF; CDR3nt: TGTGCCAGCTCACCACTGCCTCTAGCGGGAGGGGTATCCTACGAGCAGTACTTC
abundance: NA; j_gene: TRBJ2-5; d_gene: NA; len: 13; v_gene: TRBV5-1; CDR3aa: CASSYDLKETQYF; CDR3nt: TGCGCCAGCAGCTACGACTTAAAAGAGACCCAGTACTTC
abundance: once; j_gene: TRBJ2-2; d_gene: NA; len: 14; v_gene: TRBV19; CDR3aa: CASSMGGHTGELFF; CDR3nt: TGTGCCAGTAGTATGGGGGGCCACACCGGGGAGCTGTTTTTT
abundance: NA; j_gene: TRBJ1-2; d_gene: TRBD1; len: 16; v_gene: TRBV5-1; CDR3aa: CASSPGTATINYGYTF; CDR3nt: TGCGCCAGCAGCCCCGGGACAGCCACAATTAACTATGGCTACACCTTC
abundance: NA; j_gene: TRBJ2-5; d_gene: NA; len: 13; v_gene: TRBV7-2; CDR3aa: CASSSDKKETQYF; CDR3nt: TGTGCCAGCAGCTCCGACAAAAAAGAGACCCAGTACTTC
abundance: NA; j_gene: TRBJ2-3; d_gene: NA; len: 17; v_gene: TRBV18; CDR3aa: CASSPSQGILGTDTQYF; CDR3nt: TGTGCCAGCTCACCAAGCCAGGGGATATTGGGCACAGATACGCAGTATTTT
abundance: NA; j_gene: TRBJ2-2; d_gene: NA; len: 14; v_gene: TRBV28; CDR3aa: CASSFQAGTGELFF; CDR3nt: TGTGCCAGCAGTTTCCAGGCGGGCACCGGGGAGCTGTTTTTT
abundance: NA; j_gene: TRBJ2-1; d_gene: TRBD2; len: 15; v_gene: TRBV14; CDR3aa: CASRPTSGRNNEQFF; CDR3nt: TGTGCCAGCAGACCGACTAGCGGGAGAAACAATGAGCAGTTCTTC
abundance: NA; j_gene: TRBJ2-7; d_gene: TRBD1; len: 14; v_gene: TRBV5-5; CDR3aa: CASSSHRGSYEQYF; CDR3nt: TGTGCCAGCAGTTCCCACAGGGGCTCTTACGAGCAGTACTTC
abundance: NA; j_gene: TRBJ1-3; d_gene: NA; len: 15; v_gene: TRBV5-1; CDR3aa: CASRASGTRGNTIYF; CDR3nt: TGCGCCAGCAGAGCATCTGGAACCCGAGGAAACACCATATATTTT
abundance: NA; j_gene: TRBJ2-7; d_gene: TRBD2; len: 14; v_gene: TRBV5-5; CDR3aa: CACSSGRISYEQYF; CDR3nt: TGTGCCTGCAGTAGCGGGAGGATCTCCTACGAGCAGTACTTC